Shown below are 18 T cell receptor beta chains from a single sample sequenced in a study of blood T cell repertoires in COVID-19. TCRdb's table, derived via immunoSEQ multiplex PCR, lists solely in-frame clones and lacks some. The data show 180,000 or so clones, under 90% seen once. Sample: peripheral blood. Receptors were obtained from a person between 65 and 79 years old with COVID-19, enrolled during active disease.

The chain employs TRBV5-1 and TRBJ2-1, with no clear D. There are 13 residues in the CDR3. Looked up from germline, CDR1 is SGHRS and CDR2 is YFSETQ. With 2 bases removed from V and 1 base from J, the gap between germline ends came to 4 bases. The CDR3 spells CASSFRSYNEQFF. The CDR3 bases are TGCGCCAGCAGCTTTCGGTCCTACAATGAGCAGTTCTTC.

The V gene is TRBV2, the J gene TRBJ2-2; the match to TRBD1 covers 7 bases. Trimming removed 4 bases from V and 4 bases from J; junction bases left unmatched: 12. Germline values: CDR1 SNHLY, CDR2 FYNNEI. The CDR3 loop spans 17 amino acids. CDR3 nucleotides: TGTGCCAGCAGTGTACAGGGGAGTAGGATAGGCACCGGGGAGCTGTTTTTT. Protein product: CASSVQGSRIGTGELFF. Combining the CDR3 with reference TRBV2 and TRBJ2-2 gives the whole variable domain EPEVTQTPSHQVTQMGQEVILRCVPISNHLYFYWYRQILGQKVEFLVSFYNNEISEKSEIFDDQFSVERPDGSNFTLKIRSTKLEDSAMYFCASSVQGSRIGTGELFFGEGSRLTVL.

The V and J genes are TRBV24-1 and TRBJ2-2; tentatively, D is TRBD1 (6 bases). From germline, CDR1 is KGHDR and CDR2 SFDVKD. The CDR3 contains 13 residues. With 7 bases removed from V and 2 bases from J, the gap between germline ends came to 7 bases. CDR3 sequence (DNA): TGTGCCACCAGAGGGGGAAACACCGGGGAGCTGTTTTTT. Amino acids: CATRGGNTGELFF.

The rearrangement uses TRBV30 and TRBJ1-2; TRBD1 aligns across 9 bases. In germline, CDR1 is GTSNPN, CDR2 SVGIG (reference sequence). The CDR3 covers 13 residues. With 0 bases clipped from V and 8 bases from J, the junction kept 4 bases outside the gene matches. The CDR3 bases are TGTGCCTGGAGTGTTGGACAGGGGCGCGGCTACACCTTC. Protein product: CAWSVGQGRGYTF.

The chain employs TRBV14 and TRBJ2-1; D might be TRBD1 (7 bases). The CDR3 sequence is 16 residues long. The ends were cut back, 1 base at V and 6 bases at J, with 16 bases in the middle. CDR1 and CDR2 from the germline V gene are SGHDN and FVKESK. CDR3 DNA sequence: TGTGCCAGCAGCCAAGTAGGAGGGGGCGCCCCCAATGAGCAGTTCTTC. The encoded protein is CASSQVGGGAPNEQFF.

The chain couples TRBV7-3 to TRBJ2-3, with D possibly being TRBD2 (6 bases). This CDR3 is built from 15 residues. The V end was cut by 5 bases, the J end by 0 bases, with 12 bases between. CDR1 is SGHTA and CDR2 is FQGTGA in the germline V gene. DNA of the CDR3: TGTGCCAGCAGCCCCGCGGGGCGAAGCACAGATACGCAGTATTTT. This codes for CASSPAGRSTDTQYF.

This sequence joins TRBV7-9 and TRBJ1-5; D uncertain. The CDR3 has 13 amino acids. Trimming took off 0 bases at V and 5 bases at J, with 5 bases between the two ends. Germline V gives CDR1 SEHNR, CDR2 FQNEAQ (reference sequence). The CDR3 loop is CASSLAEYQPQHF. The CDR3 nucleotides are TGTGCCAGCAGCTTAGCTGAGTATCAGCCCCAGCATTTT.

J is TRBJ2-5 and V is TRBV5-1, with 11 bases aligning to TRBD2. The V and J ends lost 3 bases and 4 bases, in that order; junction bases with no gene match: 8. Per germline, CDR1 SGHRS and CDR2 YFSETQ. The CDR3 is 16 residues long. The CDR3 DNA follows: TGCGCCAGCAGCTATAGCGGGGGGGCTTCGGGAGAGACCCAGTACTTC. It encodes CASSYSGGASGETQYF.

The V gene is TRBV4-3, the J gene TRBJ2-3; D possibly corresponds to TRBD2 (6 bases). Germline V CDR1 and CDR2: LGHNA, YSLEER. This CDR3 is 17 amino acids long. Trimming left V 0 bases short and J 5 bases short, with 18 bases between. Here the CDR3 DNA reads TGCGCCAGCAGCCAAGATAAAGCGCTAGCGATGGTAGATACGCAGTATTTT. It specifies CASSQDKALAMVDTQYF.

The rearrangement joins TRBV5-1 to TRBJ2-2; 11 bases are a match to TRBD2. This CDR3 spans 17 amino acids. J was trimmed by 5 bases and V by 0 bases; bases with no gene match: 6. CDR1 and CDR2 from the germline V gene are SGHRS and YFSETQ. The CDR3 DNA follows: TGCGCCAGCAGCTTGGATCTAGCGGGGGGCTTAACCGGGGAGCTGTTTTTT. As protein: CASSLDLAGGLTGELFF.

This chain uses TRBV6-5 with TRBJ1-1, with D hard to call. Germline CDR1 MNHEY, CDR2 SVGAGI. This CDR3 has 14 residues. V lost 0 bases to trimming and J lost 5 bases, with 10 bases between them. CDR3 coding DNA: TGTGCCAGCAGTTACTCGGTTCGAGGGACTGAAGCTTTCTTT. It translates to CASSYSVRGTEAFF.

This clone was seen only a few times. The chain has TRBV12-3 or TRBV12-4 and TRBJ2-7; D perhaps matches TRBD1 (6 bases). Trimming pared 5 bases from V and 4 bases from J, leaving 6 bases between. The CDR3 covers 11 residues. CDR3 residues: CASSRGYEQYF. The CDR3 coding sequence is TGTGCCAGCAGTAGGGGGTACGAGCAGTACTTC.

The chain recombines TRBV4-1 with TRBJ2-1; TRBD2 matches 13 bases. This CDR3 is built from 17 residues. The germline gives CDR1 MGHRA, CDR2 YSYEKL. The V and J ends lost 3 bases and 6 bases, in that order; junction bases with no gene match: 8. CDR3 DNA sequence: TGCGCCAGCAGCCACCAGTTTACTAGCGGGAGGGTCAATGAGCAGTTCTTC. Amino acids: CASSHQFTSGRVNEQFF.

The chain combines TRBV7-3 with TRBJ2-7; 11 nucleotides agree with TRBD2. CDR1 and CDR2 (germline): SGHTA, FQGTGA. The length of the CDR3 is 15 residues. The V gene end was trimmed by 2 bases and the J gene end by 3 bases; junction bases not matched to a gene: 3. For the CDR3, the DNA is TGTGCCAGCAGCTTACGTAGCGGGGGGGACTACGAGCAGTACTTC. It specifies CASSLRSGGDYEQYF.

The chain combines TRBV18 with TRBJ1-3; 7 bases line up with TRBD1. CDR1 is KGHSH, CDR2 LQKENI, per germline. The V gene end was trimmed by 6 bases and the J gene end by 4 bases; junction bases not matched to a gene: 6. This CDR3 has 14 residues. The CDR3 DNA is TGTGCCAGCTCCCGGGACAGCTCCGGAAACACCATATATTTT. This translates into CASSRDSSGNTIYF. The whole variable domain, remainder taken from reference TRBV18 and TRBJ1-3, is NAGVMQNPRHLVRRRGQEARLRCSPMKGHSHVYWYRQLPEEGLKFMVYLQKENIIDESGMPKERFSAEFPKEGPSILRIQQVVRGDSAAYFCASSRDSSGNTIYFGEGSWLTVV.

The rearrangement uses TRBV7-2 and TRBJ1-2; TRBD1 matches 7 bases. V lost 7 bases, J lost 2 bases, and 7 bases stayed unmatched. CDR1 and CDR2 (germline): SGHTA, FQGNSA. This CDR3 has 14 residues. CDR3 nucleotide sequence: TGTGCCAGCATTACCGTGACAGGGAACTATGGCTACACCTTC. Its translation is CASITVTGNYGYTF.

The chain recombines TRBV3-1 (or the pseudogene TRBV3-2) with TRBJ2-7, with D possibly TRBD1 on 6 matching bases. Germline loops: CDR1 LGHDT, CDR2 YNNKEL (reference sequence). CDR3 length: 18 residues. V gave up 4 bases and J gave up 3 bases, with 25 bases separating them. The CDR3 coding sequence is TGTGCCAGCAGCCGTGAGGGGGTAGGGGTGGACCGATACTACGAGCAGTACTTC. This encodes CASSREGVGVDRYYEQYF.

This clone is medium-sized. The CDR3, as DNA: TGTGCCAGCAGACGGGGGGATGTTGGGCCGGAGCAGTACTTC. Encoded protein: CASRRGDVGPEQYF. The rearrangement uses TRBV7-9 and TRBJ2-7; 7 bases are shared with TRBD2. V was clipped by 6 bases and J by 7 bases; unmatched bases: 12. Germline CDR1 SEHNR, CDR2 FQNEAQ (reference sequence). The CDR3 runs to 14 residues.